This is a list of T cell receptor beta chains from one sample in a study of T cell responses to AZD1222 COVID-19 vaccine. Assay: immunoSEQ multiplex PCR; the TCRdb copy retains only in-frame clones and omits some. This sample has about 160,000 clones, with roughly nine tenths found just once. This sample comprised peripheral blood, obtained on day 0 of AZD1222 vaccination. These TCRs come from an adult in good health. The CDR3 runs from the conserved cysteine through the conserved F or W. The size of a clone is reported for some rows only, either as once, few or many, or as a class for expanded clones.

CASSRGSKTYEQYF	-	TRBV19	TRBJ2-7
CATHIVGSYEQYF	-	TRBV6-5	TRBJ2-7
CASSLGLLNSPLHF	few	TRBV11-3	TRBJ1-6
CASSPPGRESTDTQYF	-	TRBV18	TRBJ2-3
CASSAATTSDTQYF	-	TRBV5-4	TRBJ2-3
CASSLGAGWFSPLHF	-	TRBV11-2	TRBJ1-6
CASSFGPNTGELFF	-	TRBV27	TRBJ2-2
CASGFQRNTEAFF	-	TRBV6-1	TRBJ1-1
CASPTPGNTEAFF	-	TRBV19	TRBJ1-1
CSVTQGRLLGTEAFF	-	TRBV29-1	TRBJ1-1
CASSSGPNSGNTIYF	-	TRBV7-2	TRBJ1-3